A selection of T cell receptor beta chains follows, all from one sample in a study of cytomegalovirus exposure and HLA in healthy donors. Sequenced by immunoSEQ multiplex PCR; TCRdb stores in-frame clones only, minus some. Here the sample table reports approximately 68,000 clones. The material sequenced was PBMCs. The receptors were sampled from a female donor in good health and CMV-seropositive. CDR3s include the opening cysteine and the closing phenylalanine or tryptophan. A D gene is named only where the DNA matches it firmly. Clone size is not always given. Where it is, it says once, few, many or a class for expanded clones.

j_gene: TRBJ2-1
d_gene: TRBD2
v_gene: TRBV18
abundance: -
CDR3aa: CASSPPEREIHNEQFF
CDR3nt: TGTGCCAGCTCACCACCTGAGCGGGAGATCCACAATGAGCAGTTCTTC

j_gene: TRBJ2-3
d_gene: -
v_gene: TRBV5-4
abundance: -
CDR3aa: CASSLGSSTGTDTQYF
CDR3nt: TGTGCCAGCAGCTTGGGGTCCTCGACGGGGACAGATACGCAGTATTTT

j_gene: TRBJ2-5
d_gene: TRBD2
v_gene: TRBV7-9
abundance: -
CDR3aa: CAIRGGTQETQYF
CDR3nt: TGTGCCATCCGGGGAGGGACCCAAGAGACCCAGTACTTC

j_gene: TRBJ2-3
d_gene: TRBD1
v_gene: TRBV14
abundance: -
CDR3aa: CASSQEPDRLTDTQYF
CDR3nt: TGTGCCAGCAGCCAAGAACCGGACAGGCTCACAGATACGCAGTATTTT

j_gene: TRBJ1-1
d_gene: TRBD1
v_gene: TRBV9
abundance: -
CDR3aa: CASGGTVSEAFF
CDR3nt: TGTGCCAGCGGGGGGACAGTGTCTGAAGCTTTCTTT

j_gene: TRBJ2-3
d_gene: TRBD1
v_gene: TRBV6-1
abundance: -
CDR3aa: CASSETGQGGDTQYF
CDR3nt: TGTGCCAGCAGTGAAACGGGACAGGGGGGGGATACGCAGTATTTT

j_gene: TRBJ2-1
d_gene: TRBD2
v_gene: TRBV19
abundance: -
CDR3aa: CASSIDIAGGPGNEQFF
CDR3nt: TGTGCCAGTAGTATAGATATAGCGGGAGGGCCTGGGAATGAGCAGTTCTTC

j_gene: TRBJ2-5
d_gene: TRBD2
v_gene: TRBV28
abundance: -
CDR3aa: CASTLAGGAETQYF
CDR3nt: TGTGCCAGCACCTTAGCGGGAGGGGCAGAGACCCAGTACTTC

j_gene: TRBJ1-5
d_gene: TRBD1
v_gene: TRBV28
abundance: -
CDR3aa: CASSSGQAGKQPQHF
CDR3nt: TGTGCCAGCAGTTCGGGACAGGCGGGAAAGCAGCCCCAGCATTTT

j_gene: TRBJ2-5
d_gene: -
v_gene: TRBV18
abundance: -
CDR3aa: CASSRQQETQYF
CDR3nt: TGTGCCAGCTCCCGACAGCAAGAGACCCAGTACTTC

j_gene: TRBJ2-5
d_gene: -
v_gene: TRBV10-1
abundance: -
CDR3aa: CASSESGASETQYF
CDR3nt: TGCGCCAGCAGTGAGTCGGGAGCGTCGGAGACCCAGTACTTC

j_gene: TRBJ1-5
d_gene: TRBD1
v_gene: TRBV6-5
abundance: -
CDR3aa: CASSSGGQGYQPQHF
CDR3nt: TGTGCCAGCAGTTCCGGGGGACAGGGCTATCAGCCCCAGCATTTT

j_gene: TRBJ1-5
d_gene: TRBD1
v_gene: TRBV9
abundance: -
CDR3aa: CASSVGTGLYSNQPQHF
CDR3nt: TGTGCCAGCAGCGTCGGGACAGGGCTTTATAGCAATCAGCCCCAGCATTTT

j_gene: TRBJ2-1
d_gene: -
v_gene: TRBV7-8
abundance: -
CDR3aa: CASSFEVRHVEQFF
CDR3nt: TGTGCCAGCAGCTTTGAAGTGCGTCACGTGGAGCAGTTCTTC

j_gene: TRBJ2-7
d_gene: TRBD1
v_gene: TRBV5-1
abundance: -
CDR3aa: CASSPQGAHSYEQYF
CDR3nt: TGCGCCAGCAGTCCACAGGGGGCGCACTCCTACGAGCAGTACTTC

j_gene: TRBJ2-3
d_gene: -
v_gene: TRBV13
abundance: -
CDR3aa: CASSLGRFTDTQYF
CDR3nt: TGTGCCAGCAGCTTAGGACGGTTCACAGATACGCAGTATTTT

j_gene: TRBJ2-3
d_gene: -
v_gene: TRBV4-3
abundance: -
CDR3aa: CASSQHKNLLSSTDTQYF
CDR3nt: TGCGCCAGCAGCCAGCACAAGAATCTGTTGTCTAGCACAGATACGCAGTATTTT

j_gene: TRBJ1-2
d_gene: TRBD1
v_gene: TRBV30
abundance: -
CDR3aa: CAWSVSTGGLYGYTF
CDR3nt: TGTGCCTGGAGTGTATCCACAGGGGGGCTCTATGGCTACACCTTC

j_gene: TRBJ2-1
d_gene: TRBD2
v_gene: TRBV10-1
abundance: -
CDR3aa: CASSESVPSGGAPFQFF
CDR3nt: TGCGCCAGCAGTGAGTCGGTTCCTAGCGGGGGGGCCCCCTTTCAGTTCTTC

j_gene: TRBJ2-3
d_gene: -
v_gene: TRBV6-5
abundance: -
CDR3aa: CASSYSRGGDTQYF
CDR3nt: TGTGCCAGCAGTTACTCCCGGGGAGGAGATACGCAGTATTTT

j_gene: TRBJ2-5
d_gene: -
v_gene: TRBV4-1
abundance: -
CDR3aa: CASSPVEGGGKETQYF
CDR3nt: TGCGCCAGCAGCCCCGTTGAGGGAGGGGGTAAAGAGACCCAGTACTTC

j_gene: TRBJ1-1
d_gene: -
v_gene: TRBV11-2
abundance: -
CDR3aa: CASSFRDPLSGNTEAFF
CDR3nt: TGTGCCAGCAGCTTCCGGGATCCCCTCTCAGGAAACACTGAAGCTTTCTTT

j_gene: TRBJ1-2
d_gene: -
v_gene: TRBV4-1
abundance: -
CDR3aa: CASSQGPRQLYYGYTF
CDR3nt: TGCGCCAGCAGCCAAGGGCCGCGACAGCTTTACTATGGCTACACCTTC

j_gene: TRBJ1-1
d_gene: -
v_gene: TRBV5-1
abundance: medium-sized
CDR3aa: CASSLGHRDTDTEAFF
CDR3nt: TGCGCCAGCAGCTTGGGCCACCGGGACACCGACACTGAAGCTTTCTTT

j_gene: TRBJ2-4
d_gene: -
v_gene: TRBV15
abundance: -
CDR3aa: CATSKRMWLESGLAKNIQYF
CDR3nt: TGTGCCACCAGCAAGCGCATGTGGTTGGAGAGCGGACTAGCCAAAAACATTCAGTACTTC

j_gene: TRBJ1-2
d_gene: -
v_gene: TRBV5-1
abundance: -
CDR3aa: CASSGEGPYGYTF
CDR3nt: TGCGCCAGCAGCGGGGAGGGGCCCTATGGCTACACCTTC

j_gene: TRBJ2-7
d_gene: TRBD1
v_gene: TRBV6-1
abundance: -
CDR3aa: CASSPTGDEQYF
CDR3nt: TGTGCCAGCAGCCCTACAGGGGACGAGCAGTACTTC

j_gene: TRBJ2-7
d_gene: TRBD2
v_gene: TRBV27
abundance: -
CDR3aa: CASSLSPTSGIRNEQYF
CDR3nt: TGTGCCAGCAGTTTATCCCCGACCAGCGGGATAAGGAACGAGCAGTACTTC

j_gene: TRBJ2-4
d_gene: -
v_gene: TRBV6-6
abundance: -
CDR3aa: CASKVRTAQNIQYF
CDR3nt: TGTGCCAGCAAGGTGAGGACAGCACAAAACATTCAGTACTTC